These T cell receptor beta chains were read from a single sample in a study of T-cell reconstitution after alpha-beta-depleted transplantation in children. TCRdb re-called the PCR reads through MiXCR, storing one row per CDR3 protein. The sample gives 200,000 to 250,000 distinct CDR3 sequences, about 24% of which show up once; about 5% is in the top ten. The sample was PBMCs, mostly from graft donor cells, taken 360 days after TCRalphabeta/CD19-depleted stem cell transplant. These receptors were collected from a female patient between 2 and 10 years old who had a stem cell transplant for congenital amegakaryocytic thrombocytopenia, so the T cells may come from the graft donor. The CDR3 runs from the conserved cysteine through the conserved F or W. The D gene is left open where the match is weak. Size values are once, few and many counts, or a class for expanded clones, and some rows have none.

d_call,clone_size,j_call,v_call,cdr3_aa,cdr3_nt
TRBD1,-,TRBJ1-1,TRBV12-3/TRBV12-4,CASSLADRASEAFF,TGTGCCAGCAGTTTGGCGGACAGGGCCTCTGAAGCTTTCTTT
-,-,TRBJ1-6,TRBV4-2,CASSQDLGRSPLHF,TGTGCCAGCAGCCAAGATCTTGGTCGTTCACCCCTCCACTTT
-,many,TRBJ1-4,TRBV12-3/TRBV12-4,CASSLGAGSNEKLFF,TGTGCCAGCAGTTTAGGGGCAGGGTCTAATGAAAAACTGTTTTTT
TRBD2,few,TRBJ2-3,TRBV12-3/TRBV12-4,CASKRLAASTDTQYF,TGTGCCAGCAAACGGCTAGCGGCTAGCACAGATACGCAGTATTTT
-,-,TRBJ2-7,TRBV20-1,CSAILYHEQYF,TGCAGTGCTATACTTTACCACGAGCAGTACTTC
TRBD2,-,TRBJ2-1,TRBV20-1,CSARLPSGSYNEQFF,TGCAGTGCTAGATTGCCTAGCGGGTCCTACAATGAGCAGTTCTTC
-,-,TRBJ2-7,TRBV12-3/TRBV12-4,CASSLTGQQYF,TGTGCCAGCAGTCTGACAGGTCAGCAGTACTTC
TRBD2,few,TRBJ2-1,TRBV28,CASSLLAGHNEQFF,TGTGCCAGCAGTTTACTAGCGGGACACAATGAGCAGTTCTTC
TRBD2,few,TRBJ2-7,TRBV11-3,CASSAHSGKSSYEQYF,TGTGCCAGCAGCGCCCACAGCGGGAAAAGCTCCTACGAGCAGTACTTC
-,few,TRBJ2-7,TRBV6-2/TRBV6-3,CASSPPASPYEQYF,TGTGCCAGCAGTCCTCCCGCTAGTCCCTACGAGCAGTACTTC
TRBD2,few,TRBJ2-7,TRBV20-1,CSATGGSGTSFVYEQYF,TGCAGTGCCACCGGGGGATCCGGGACTAGCTTCGTCTACGAGCAGTACTTC
TRBD2,many,TRBJ2-3,TRBV15,CATSTRGGLTDTQYF,TGTGCCACCAGTACTCGGGGGGGCCTTACAGATACGCAGTATTTT
-,few,TRBJ2-1,TRBV5-1,CASSLVIGGYNEQFF,TGCGCCAGCAGCTTGGTCATCGGGGGCTACAATGAGCAGTTCTTC
TRBD2,-,TRBJ2-3,TRBV4-2,CASSPNPSGRDTDTQYF,TGTGCCAGCAGCCCAAACCCGAGCGGGAGGGACACAGATACGCAGTATTTT
TRBD1,-,TRBJ2-7,TRBV29-1,CSAGGPGGWYEQYF,TGCAGCGCCGGCGGGCCAGGGGGATGGTACGAGCAGTACTTC
-,many,TRBJ2-1,TRBV14,CASSPRLRSSYNEQFF,TGTGCCAGCAGCCCCCGGCTCCGCAGCTCCTACAATGAGCAGTTCTTC
-,few,TRBJ1-5,TRBV28,CASSPPGSTSNQPQHF,TGTGCCAGCAGTCCCCCGGGATCTACTAGCAATCAGCCCCAGCATTTT
TRBD2,few,TRBJ2-1,TRBV29-1,CSVEDQAGEWFF,TGCAGCGTTGAAGATCAGGCGGGGGAGTGGTTCTTC
-,few,TRBJ2-3,TRBV12-3/TRBV12-4,CASSLVGGLPTDTQYF,TGTGCCAGCAGTTTAGTTGGGGGCCTGCCCACAGATACGCAGTATTTT
-,-,TRBJ1-1,TRBV20-1,CSARKGFF,TGCAGTGCCCGGAAGGGTTTCTTT
TRBD1,few,TRBJ1-1,TRBV28,CASSFRFGTGDTEAFF,TGTGCCAGCAGTTTCCGCTTCGGAACAGGGGACACTGAAGCTTTCTTT
TRBD1,-,TRBJ2-2,TRBV29-1,CSVVEGQGWTGELFF,TGCAGCGTAGTTGAGGGACAGGGGTGGACCGGGGAGCTGTTTTTT
TRBD2,few,TRBJ2-1,TRBV4-3,CASSSRGGLGLAGSYNEQFF,TGCGCCAGCAGCTCCCGAGGGGGGCTGGGACTAGCGGGCTCCTACAATGAGCAGTTCTTC
TRBD2,once,TRBJ2-2,TRBV6-1,CASSSGRGTGELFF,TGTGCCAGCTCTAGCGGGAGGGGCACCGGGGAGCTGTTTTTT
TRBD1,-,TRBJ1-5,TRBV15,CATSFPGTADQPQHF,TGTGCCACCAGCTTTCCCGGGACAGCGGATCAGCCCCAGCATTTT
-,few,TRBJ2-1,TRBV12-3/TRBV12-4,CASTGVRSYNEQFF,TGTGCCAGCACTGGGGTTCGCTCCTACAATGAGCAGTTCTTC
TRBD2,-,TRBJ2-3,TRBV11-2,CASSLIARLAWGTDTQYF,TGTGCCAGCAGCTTAATTGCCAGACTAGCCTGGGGCACAGATACGCAGTATTTT